Listed below are T cell receptor beta chains from one sample, sequenced in a study of cytomegalovirus exposure and HLA in healthy donors. Clones were sequenced by immunoSEQ multiplex PCR, and TCRdb holds only the in-frame ones, with some missing. Of about 180,000 clones listed, around four fifths are singletons. The sample was PBMCs. Receptors were obtained from a woman in her fifties or sixties in good health and CMV-seropositive. Both conserved end residues are part of each CDR3. D genes are given only for firm matches. Some rows have no size entry. The others give once, few or many, or a class for an expanded clone.

17,TRBV5-1,few,.,TRBJ2-2,TGCGCCAGCAGCTTGGTTCCAGGGTCCTTTACCACCGGGGAGCTGTTTTTT,CASSLVPGSFTTGELFF
13,TRBV7-3,.,.,TRBJ1-2,TGTGCCAGCAGTCCATCAGGCGATTATGGCTACACCTTC,CASSPSGDYGYTF
12,TRBV18,.,.,TRBJ1-4,TGTGCCAGCTCACTCACAGGGGAAAAACTGTTTTTT,CASSLTGEKLFF
11,TRBV9,.,.,TRBJ1-1,TGTGCCAGCAGCCCGGGTACTGAAGCTTTCTTT,CASSPGTEAFF
14,TRBV7-9,.,.,TRBJ2-7,TGTTCCGCAGGGGGGACAAGGAGCTCCTACGAGCAGTACTTC,CSAGGTRSSYEQYF
17,TRBV19,.,.,TRBJ1-1,TGTGCCAGTAGTATGAGGGGGGAGGGGATCATGAACACTGAAGCTTTCTTT,CASSMRGEGIMNTEAFF
16,TRBV7-2,.,.,TRBJ2-2,TGTGCCAGCAGCCAGGTTTTGGGGGCCCACACCGGGGAGCTGTTTTTT,CASSQVLGAHTGELFF
16,TRBV5-4,.,TRBD2,TRBJ2-7,TGTGCCAGCAGCTCCCGTGTTAGCGGGGGGGTATACGAGCAGTACTTC,CASSSRVSGGVYEQYF
15,TRBV7-9,.,.,TRBJ1-1,TGTGCCAGCAGCCCCCGTGTACAGGTGTACACTGAAGCTTTCTTT,CASSPRVQVYTEAFF
13,TRBV5-1,.,.,TRBJ1-1,TGCGCCAGCGGGGGGGGTATGAACACTGAAGCTTTCTTT,CASGGGMNTEAFF
14,TRBV2,few,TRBD1,TRBJ1-5,TGTGCCAGCAGTGGGATAGGGGGCGAACAGCCCCAGCATTTT,CASSGIGGEQPQHF
15,TRBV7-9,.,.,TRBJ1-6,TGTGCCAGCAGCCAACTGACAGACGCAGGTTCACCCCTCCACTTT,CASSQLTDAGSPLHF
13,TRBV11-2,.,.,TRBJ1-3,TGTGCCAGCAGCTTAGATAGTGGAAACACCATATATTTT,CASSLDSGNTIYF
17,TRBV27,.,TRBD1,TRBJ1-1,TGTGCCAGCAGTTTCCGTTGGGACAGGATCTTGAACACTGAAGCTTTCTTT,CASSFRWDRILNTEAFF
13,TRBV28,.,.,TRBJ2-7,TGTGCCAGCAATTACCACAGGGTGGGGGAGCAGTACTTC,CASNYHRVGEQYF
16,TRBV28,.,TRBD2,TRBJ2-7,TGTGCCAGCAGTTCCTATGTTCTAGCGGGCTCCTACGAGCAGTACTTC,CASSSYVLAGSYEQYF
12,TRBV7-9,.,.,TRBJ2-7,TGTGCCAGCAGCTTAGGCAGCTACGAGCAGTACTTC,CASSLGSYEQYF
14,TRBV6-1,.,.,TRBJ2-2,TGTGCCAGCACCTATCGGGCGAACACCGGGGAGCTGTTTTTT,CASTYRANTGELFF
18,TRBV5-4,.,TRBD2,TRBJ2-1,TGTGCCAGCAGCTTGGATGAGATAGCGGGAGTGGATAAGAATGAGCAGTTCTTC,CASSLDEIAGVDKNEQFF
17,TRBV7-6,few,TRBD2,TRBJ2-7,TGTGCCAGCAGCTTAAGTCTAGCGGGAGGGCCGGACTACGAGCAGTACTTC,CASSLSLAGGPDYEQYF
18,TRBV7-3,.,TRBD1,TRBJ1-5,TGTGCCAGCAGCTTGGTAGACCCAGGGGGAATGGGCAATCAGCCCCAGCATTTT,CASSLVDPGGMGNQPQHF
11,TRBV20-1,.,.,TRBJ2-5,TGCAGCTCCTGGAGGGAAGAGACCCAGTACTTC,CSSWREETQYF
14,TRBV15,.,TRBD2,TRBJ2-5,TGTGCCACCAGCAGCGGGGGGGCCTTTGAGACCCAGTACTTC,CATSSGGAFETQYF
15,TRBV5-1,.,TRBD1,TRBJ2-3,TGCGCCAGCAGCTTGGGGACAGGGGGCACAGATACGCAGTATTTT,CASSLGTGGTDTQYF
15,TRBV4-1,.,.,TRBJ1-2,TGCGCCAGCAGCCAAGGAGGGCAGCAACTCTATGGCTACACCTTC,CASSQGGQQLYGYTF
15,TRBV5-1,.,TRBD1,TRBJ1-6,TGCGCCAGCAGCTTAATGGGACAGAATAATTCACCCCTCCACTTT,CASSLMGQNNSPLHF
13,TRBV5-5,.,.,TRBJ1-1,TGTGCCAGCAGCTTGGTTCTGGTAGTATCAGCTTTCTTT,CASSLVLVVSAFF
11,TRBV5-3,.,.,TRBJ1-1,TGTGCCAGAAGCCTTATTCGGGAAGCTTTCTTT,CARSLIREAFF
17,TRBV15,.,.,TRBJ2-7,TGTGCCACCAGCAGAGATCCGGCCGGAGCGAAGGGGCGAGAGCAGTACTTC,CATSRDPAGAKGREQYF
12,TRBV29-1,.,.,TRBJ2-7,TGCAGCGCCGTATCGGGGGACTACGAGCAGTACTTC,CSAVSGDYEQYF
13,TRBV29-1,.,.,TRBJ2-7,TGCAGCGTTGATCCAGGGCCGGGCTACGAGCAGTACTTC,CSVDPGPGYEQYF
16,TRBV11-3,.,TRBD2,TRBJ2-1,TGTGCCAGCAGCCCAACTCTAGCGGGGGGAGCAAATGAGCAGTTCTTC,CASSPTLAGGANEQFF
15,TRBV10-3,.,TRBD1,TRBJ2-7,TGTGCCATCAGTGAGCTCACGCAGGGGGCGGGGGAGCAGTACTTC,CAISELTQGAGEQYF
14,TRBV28,.,.,TRBJ1-1,TGTGCCAGCAATATCCGACAGTCCCTTTTGGGAGCTTTCTTT,CASNIRQSLLGAFF
13,TRBV19,few,.,TRBJ1-2,TGTGCCAGTAGATCTCCAGCTAACTATGGCTACACCTTC,CASRSPANYGYTF
15,TRBV21-1,few,.,TRBJ1-1,TGTGCCAGCAGCAAAGCCAGGGTTTGTCTCACTGAAGCTTTCTTT,CASSKARVCLTEAFF
12,TRBV28,.,.,TRBJ1-1,TGTGCCAGCAGTGAGATGAACACTGAAGCTTTCTTT,CASSEMNTEAFF
16,TRBV6-5,.,TRBD2,TRBJ2-1,TGTGCCAGCAGTTACTCCCTAGCGGCCTTGTACAATGAGCAGTTCTTC,CASSYSLAALYNEQFF
17,TRBV7-9,few,TRBD2,TRBJ2-5,TGTGCCAGCAGCTTAAGGACTAGCGGGAGTACAGTAGAGACCCAGTACTTC,CASSLRTSGSTVETQYF
15,TRBV7-2,few,.,TRBJ2-2,TGTGCCAGCAGCTTAGCCACCGGGTTCACCGGGGAGCTGTTTTTT,CASSLATGFTGELFF
15,TRBV18,.,TRBD2,TRBJ2-3,TGTGCCAGCTCACCGGGACTAGCGGGATTGGATACGCAGTATTTT,CASSPGLAGLDTQYF
15,TRBV19,.,.,TRBJ1-2,TGTGCCAGTAGGAGATCCGGGGGGATTAACTATGGCTACACCTTC,CASRRSGGINYGYTF
16,TRBV19,few,.,TRBJ1-1,TGTGCCAGTAGTATTACCGACAGGCACATGAACACTGAAGCTTTCTTT,CASSITDRHMNTEAFF
13,TRBV9,.,.,TRBJ2-3,TGTGCCAGCGCCCAGGTAAGCACAGATACGCAGTATTTT,CASAQVSTDTQYF
14,TRBV13,.,.,TRBJ2-7,TGTGCCAGCAGCTTAGCTCCGAGGGTGGGCGAGCAGTACTTC,CASSLAPRVGEQYF
14,TRBV28,.,.,TRBJ1-4,TGTGCCAGCAGGATAGGCGGGGCGGATGAAAAACTGTTTTTT,CASRIGGADEKLFF
13,TRBV5-1,.,TRBD1,TRBJ1-5,TGCGCCAGCAGCACAGGGGTCGGACAGCCCCAGCATTTT,CASSTGVGQPQHF
14,TRBV6-6,.,.,TRBJ1-1,TGTGCCAGCAGTTACAGTACAGGTGGCACTGAAGCTTTCTTT,CASSYSTGGTEAFF
14,TRBV7-9,.,.,TRBJ1-4,TGTGCCAGCAGTCCCCGGGGGTTTAATGAAAAACTGTTTTTT,CASSPRGFNEKLFF
11,TRBV7-9,.,TRBD1,TRBJ1-2,TGTGCCAGCAGCTTACAGTGGACAGGTTCCTTC,CASSLQWTGSF
11,TRBV7-9,.,.,TRBJ1-2,TGTTCCAGCAGCCGGAGGGGCGGCTACACCTTC,CSSSRRGGYTF
12,TRBV19,.,.,TRBJ1-3,TGTGCCAGTAGCAACTCTGGAAACACCATATATTTT,CASSNSGNTIYF
13,TRBV6-5,.,.,TRBJ2-2,TGTGCCAGCACGCCCAGGGGCACCGGGGAGCTGTTTTTT,CASTPRGTGELFF
13,TRBV28,few,.,TRBJ1-2,TGTGCCAGCAGTTTCAGTTGGTCCTATGGCTACACCTTC,CASSFSWSYGYTF
17,TRBV27,.,TRBD1,TRBJ2-2,TGTGCCAGCAGGGGAGCAAGGGACAGCAGGCCTACCGGGGAGCTGTTTTTT,CASRGARDSRPTGELFF
23,TRBV21-1,.,.,TRBJ1-4,TGTGCCAGCAGCAAAGGATCGAAAGGCCCTCAGGGGCCTCCCCGCGGGCTAGATGAAAAACTGTTTTTT,CASSKGSKGPQGPPRGLDEKLFF
16,TRBV5-4,.,TRBD2,TRBJ2-1,TGTGCCAGCAGCCTGGGACTAGCGGGAGTCTACAATGAGCAGTTCTTC,CASSLGLAGVYNEQFF
13,TRBV2,few,.,TRBJ2-7,TGTGCCAGCAGTCTCATACAGGGCGGGGAGCAGTACTTC,CASSLIQGGEQYF